This T cell receptor beta chain stems from a study of OX40 agonist ivuxolimab in advanced cancers. Overall study context: Eligibility rules accepted prior anti-PD-1, anti-PD-L1 or anti-CTLA-4 therapy, and 35% to 40% had some. General study points: Some nonresponders likewise displayed low normalized T-cell clonal expansion.

The method was immunoSEQ multiplex PCR; TCRdb's version includes in-frame clones alone and lacks a portion of them. The table includes around 95,000 clones, approximately 90% detected once. Looked up from germline, CDR1 is SGDLS and CDR2 is YYNGEE. The V end lost 0 bases, the J end lost 3 bases, and 10 bases lay between the germline ends. This CDR3 is 15 amino acids long. With regard to this clone: The antigen is unknown.

This TCR was recovered from an adult with an advanced solid tumor such as melanoma, head and neck, liver or kidney cancer. The rearrangement joins TRBV9 to TRBJ2-1; D might be TRBD2 (5 bases). Source: CD4+ or CD8+ T cells sorted from blood, taken in a trial of the OX40 agonist ivuxolimab. The CDR3 DNA reads TGTGCCAGCAGCGTAGCCAGCGGAGTCTACAATGAGCAGTTCTTC. The encoded protein is CASSVASGVYNEQFF.